The 27 T cell receptor beta chains given below trace back to one sample, sequenced in a study of blood T cell repertoires in COVID-19. TCRdb's copy holds only in-frame clones and misses some; the assay was immunoSEQ multiplex PCR. The repertoire holds under 150,000 clones, with more than 70% as singletons. The specimen sequenced was peripheral blood. All receptors come from a man aged 65-85 years with acute or convalescent COVID-19.

The chain is built from TRBV4-2 and TRBJ2-3, with 16 positions matching TRBD2. The J segment lost 3 bases and the V segment lost 3 bases, leaving 12 bases of the junction unmatched. From germline, CDR1 is LGHNA and CDR2 YNFKEQ. CDR3 size: 20 residues. The DNA for the CDR3 is TGTGCCAGCAGCCAGGTGGGACTAGCGGGGGGGCCGAGTCGAACAGATACGCAGTATTTT. Its protein product is CASSQVGLAGGPSRTDTQYF.

The chain employs TRBV6-5 and TRBJ1-1; tentatively, D is TRBD1 (6 bases). V lost 7 bases and J lost 4, with 16 bases in between. There are 14 residues in the CDR3. The V gene's germline CDR1 is MNHEY and CDR2 SVGAGI. CDR3: CASTGPGQTTEAFF. The CDR3 nucleotides read TGTGCCAGCACCGGCCCCGGACAGACCACTGAAGCTTTCTTT.

The chain employs TRBV27 and TRBJ2-1, with 7 bases lining up with TRBD1. The junction had 7 bases not matched to a gene; V was cut back by 6 bases and J by 5 bases. The germline V gene encodes CDR1 MNHEY and CDR2 SMNVEV (reference sequence). The CDR3 runs to 14 residues. The chain's CDR3 is CASSTGARHNEQFF. The CDR3 coding sequence is TGTGCCAGCAGCACAGGGGCCCGTCACAATGAGCAGTTCTTC.

The rearrangement joins TRBV30 to TRBJ2-7; D is possibly TRBD2 (5 bases). Trimming took off 8 bases at V and 3 bases at J, with 20 bases between the two ends. This CDR3 has 14 residues. CDR1 and CDR2 from the germline V gene are GTSNPN and SVGIG (reference sequence). The CDR3 here is CAGRTGSASYEQYF. In DNA, the CDR3 is TGTGCCGGACGAACGGGGTCCGCGAGCTACGAGCAGTACTTC.

The rearrangement joins TRBV15 to TRBJ1-5, with 9 nucleotides matching TRBD1. J gave up 1 base and V 3 bases, and 4 bases lay outside the gene matches. The CDR3 has 16 amino acids. Germline CDR1 and CDR2: LNHNV and YYDKDF (reference sequence). This chain's CDR3 is CATSSPGTGSNQPQHF. The CDR3 bases are TGTGCCACCAGCAGTCCCGGGACAGGGAGCAATCAGCCCCAGCATTTT.

The chain links TRBV4-2 to TRBJ2-7; 7 positions match TRBD1. Germline V gives CDR1 LGHNA, CDR2 YNFKEQ. Unmatched junction bases numbered 15, after V lost 4 bases and J lost 12 bases. This CDR3 has 14 amino acids. The DNA of the CDR3 is TGTGCCAGCAGCCCCGGTGTGCCAGGCACAGGGGCGTACTTC. This sequence encodes CASSPGVPGTGAYF.

J is TRBJ2-3 and V is TRBV3-1 (or the pseudogene TRBV3-2); TRBD2 aligns across 8 bases. The V and J ends lost 7 bases and 6 bases, in that order; junction bases with no gene match: 6. Per the germline V gene, CDR1 is LGHDT and CDR2 is YNNKEL (reference sequence). The CDR3 has 13 amino acids. For the CDR3, the DNA is TGTGCCAGCAACGGGGGGGCTAGGGATACGCAGTATTTT. This codes for CASNGGARDTQYF.

This chain connects TRBV5-6 to TRBJ2-7, with D perhaps matching TRBD2 (7 bases). The length of the CDR3 is 13 residues. Germline CDR1 reads SGHDT; CDR2 reads YYEEEE. V lost 4 bases and J 5 bases, leaving 13 bases between the germline ends. CDR3 protein: CASSGWGGHEQYF. The CDR3 DNA reads TGTGCCAGCAGCGGGTGGGGGGGCCACGAGCAGTACTTC.

This rearrangement joins TRBV5-6 to TRBJ1-6; TRBD1 might be the D (5 bases). CDR3 length: 15 amino acids. Germline loops: CDR1 SGHDT, CDR2 YYEEEE. The germline V and J ends were trimmed by 7 bases and 7 bases, with 18 bases remaining between them. CDR3 in amino acids: CASGEIGGYNSPLHF. The CDR3 bases are TGTGCCAGCGGCGAAATCGGGGGTTACAATTCACCCCTCCACTTT.

The rearrangement uses TRBV19 and TRBJ1-2; TRBD1 matches at 7 bases. CDR1 is LNHDA and CDR2 is SQIVND in the germline V gene (reference sequence). The CDR3 consists of 14 residues. Unmatched junction bases numbered 6, after V lost 3 bases and J lost 5 bases. The DNA of the CDR3 is TGTGCCAGTAGTATGAGCAGGGGGTCATATGGCTACACCTTC. Its protein is CASSMSRGSYGYTF.

The J gene is TRBJ1-6, the V gene TRBV28; the match to TRBD1 covers 7 bases. Germline V gene lookup returns CDR1 MDHEN and CDR2 SYDVKM. The CDR3 runs 16 residues. J gave up 9 bases and V 2 bases, and 10 bases lay outside the gene matches. CDR3 DNA sequence: TGTGCCAGCAGTTTAGACCCGACAGGGTCCGTTTCACCCCTCCACTTT. Amino acids: CASSLDPTGSVSPLHF.

The V gene is TRBV10-3, the J gene TRBJ1-5; tentative D call: TRBD1 (5 bases). V was trimmed by 3 bases and J by 2 bases, leaving 20 bases between them. The CDR3 contains 18 residues. Germline V lookup: CDR1 ENHRY, CDR2 SYGVKD. The CDR3 bases are TGTGCCATCAGTGACTACTGGGGGGGACTGATTGGCAATCAGCCCCAGCATTTT. Translated: CAISDYWGGLIGNQPQHF.

This chain connects TRBV5-1 to TRBJ1-6; perhaps TRBD1 as D (6 bases). The V gene's germline CDR1 is SGHRS and CDR2 YFSETQ. The CDR3 consists of 16 residues. V was pared by 4 bases and J by 12 bases, with 23 bases between. DNA of the CDR3: TGCGCCAGCAGCCCTAATGTAGGGGGTGCCGGGGAACCCCTCCACTTT. Its protein is CASSPNVGGAGEPLHF. Complete variable domain (other parts from reference TRBV5-1 and TRBJ1-6): KAGVTQTPRYLIKTRGQQVTLSCSPISGHRSVSWYQQTPGQGLQFLFEYFSETQRNKGNFPGRFSGRQFSNSRSEMNVSTLELGDSALYLCASSPNVGGAGEPLHFGNGTRLTVT.

The chain joins TRBV6-5 to TRBJ1-3; D might be TRBD1 (6 bases). CDR3 length equals 15 residues. In germline, CDR1 is MNHEY, CDR2 SVGAGI. V was cut by 5 bases and J by 0 bases, with 11 bases left in between. CDR3 in DNA: TGTGCCAGCAGTACAGGGTCAAGCTCTGGAAACACCATATATTTT. It specifies CASSTGSSSGNTIYF.

This clone was detected only a few times. The chain couples TRBV18 to TRBJ1-4; TRBD1 agrees at 9 bases. This CDR3 is 14 amino acids long. Trimming removed 3 bases from V and 8 bases from J; junction bases left unmatched: 4. Germline V CDR1 and CDR2: KGHSH, LQKENI. Here the CDR3 DNA reads TGTGCCAGCTCACCCGGACAGGGGCGAGAAAAACTGTTTTTT. Protein: CASSPGQGREKLFF.

The V call is TRBV7-9, the J call TRBJ1-2; possible D gene TRBD1, 5 bases. V lost 5 bases and J 3 bases, leaving 22 bases between the germline ends. The CDR3 is 17 residues long. Germline values: CDR1 SEHNR, CDR2 FQNEAQ (reference sequence). CDR3 residues: CASSHHPWTDTDYGYTF. CDR3 nucleotide sequence: TGTGCCAGCAGCCATCACCCCTGGACGGACACCGACTATGGCTACACCTTC.

The rearrangement links TRBV5-8 to TRBJ1-2; 7 bases fit TRBD1. CDR3 length: 14 amino acids. With 5 bases clipped from V and 4 bases from J, the junction kept 8 bases outside the gene matches. Germline lookup yields CDR1 SGHTS and CDR2 YDEGEE. CDR3 sequence: CASSSPTGSYGYTF. CDR3 bases: TGTGCCAGCAGTTCTCCGACAGGGTCCTATGGCTACACCTTC. The variable domain in full, with the rest retrieved from reference TRBV5-8 and TRBJ1-2, is EAGVTQSPTHLIKTRGQQATLRCSPISGHTSVYWYQQALGLGLQFLLWYDEGEERNRGNFPPRFSGRQFPNYSSELNVNALELEDSALYLCASSSPTGSYGYTFGSGTRLTVV.

The chain has TRBV5-1 and TRBJ2-7; possibly TRBD1 for D (6 bases). Germline V lookup: CDR1 SGHRS, CDR2 YFSETQ. There are 13 residues in the CDR3. Trimming shortened V by 3 bases and J by 0 bases, and 7 bases separated the two germline ends. The CDR3 region is CASSWDNSYEQYF. The CDR3 DNA reads as TGCGCCAGCAGCTGGGACAACTCCTACGAGCAGTACTTC.

CDR3 loop: CASSFRDRASVDNYGYTF. In DNA, the CDR3 is TGTGCCAGCAGCTTCAGGGACAGGGCATCGGTGGATAACTATGGCTACACCTTC. The V call is TRBV5-5, the J call TRBJ1-2; 9 nucleotides align to TRBD1. The CDR3 loop spans 18 amino acids. After removal of 2 bases from V and 1 base from J, the junction contained 12 bases not matched to a gene. Germline V gives CDR1 SGHKS, CDR2 YYEKEE (reference sequence).

A single count supports this clone. The CDR3 nucleotides are TGCGCCAGCAGCTCCGGGACACGAAAATGGGAGACCCAGTACTTC. Protein product: CASSSGTRKWETQYF. The genes are TRBV5-1 and TRBJ2-5, with TRBD1 as a possible D gene (6 bases). This CDR3 spans 15 amino acids. Germline lookup yields CDR1 SGHRS and CDR2 YFSETQ. V lost 3 bases to trimming and J lost 5 bases, with 17 bases between them.

The chain joins TRBV28 to TRBJ2-3; TRBD2 matches at 10 bases. The CDR3 contains 15 residues. Per the germline V gene, CDR1 is MDHEN and CDR2 is SYDVKM. J was trimmed by 5 bases and V by 5 bases; bases with no gene match: 7. Here the CDR3 reads CASSPPVAGGDTQYF. DNA of the CDR3: TGTGCCAGCAGTCCCCCAGTAGCGGGAGGAGATACGCAGTATTTT.

This clone was recorded only once. The rearrangement links TRBV6-5 to TRBJ1-6; unclear D gene. The CDR3 covers 14 residues. Trimming left V 2 bases short and J 5 bases short, with 7 bases between. CDR1 MNHEY and CDR2 SVGAGI come from the germline V gene. CDR3 nucleotides: TGTGCCAGCAGTTACGGCACTAATAATTCACCCCTCCACTTT. Protein: CASSYGTNNSPLHF.

This chain uses TRBV13 with TRBJ2-2, with TRBD2 matching 8 bases. V was clipped by 3 bases and J by 7 bases; unmatched bases: 10. Germline lookup yields CDR1 PRHDT and CDR2 FYEKMQ (reference sequence). The CDR3 consists of 16 residues. The CDR3 here is CASSFRRGADNGELFF. CDR3 in DNA: TGTGCCAGCAGCTTCCGGCGGGGGGCGGATAACGGGGAGCTGTTTTTT.

This clone was counted a few times. J is TRBJ2-5 and V is TRBV11-2; 7 bases match TRBD1. This CDR3 comprises 15 residues. In germline, CDR1 is SGHAT, CDR2 FQNNGV. J gave up 4 bases and V 5 bases, and 10 bases lay outside the gene matches. DNA of the CDR3: TGTGCCAGCAGCCTCCGCCGGGACAGCCTAGAGACCCAGTACTTC. Translating it yields CASSLRRDSLETQYF.

The genes are TRBV5-1 and TRBJ1-4; 7 bases are shared with TRBD1. The germline V gene encodes CDR1 SGHRS and CDR2 YFSETQ. The junction had 6 bases not matched to a gene; V was cut back by 2 bases and J by 5 bases. The CDR3 contains 15 residues. The CDR3 is CASSFRTGVNEKLFF. The CDR3 bases are TGCGCCAGCAGCTTTAGAACAGGGGTCAATGAAAAACTGTTTTTT.

This clone was observed a handful of times. This chain connects TRBV2 to TRBJ2-2; D is perhaps TRBD2 (5 bases). Germline V lookup: CDR1 SNHLY, CDR2 FYNNEI. V lost 0 bases and J 7 bases, leaving 6 bases between the germline ends. The CDR3 is made up of 13 amino acids. The CDR3 spells CASSEARGGELFF. CDR3 nucleotide sequence: TGTGCCAGCAGTGAAGCCCGGGGCGGGGAGCTGTTTTTT. Supplemented by reference TRBV2 and TRBJ2-2, the full variable domain reads EPEVTQTPSHQVTQMGQEVILRCVPISNHLYFYWYRQILGQKVEFLVSFYNNEISEKSEIFDDQFSVERPDGSNFTLKIRSTKLEDSAMYFCASSEARGGELFFGEGSRLTVL.

The chain employs TRBV5-1 and TRBJ2-1, with TRBD1 matching 7 bases. The CDR3 loop spans 17 amino acids. CDR1 SGHRS and CDR2 YFSETQ come from the germline V gene. V gave up 0 bases and J gave up 4 bases; unmatched junction bases: 10. The CDR3 loop is CASSLVEVRGLYNEQFF. The CDR3 DNA sequence: TGCGCCAGCAGCTTGGTCGAGGTGAGGGGGCTTTACAATGAGCAGTTCTTC.